Only a few counts were recorded for the clone carrying this T cell receptor beta chain. Per the study methods: Estimates of nucleated cell counts were drawn from the amplification of reference gene primers. Assay: immunoSEQ multiplex PCR; the TCRdb copy retains only in-frame clones and omits some. V and J calls and clone size are given by that table; D and trimming were obtained from the DNA. The data hold about 14,000 clones, with roughly 86% observed a single time. The sample originates from a study of blood T cell repertoires in COVID-19. Study information: Donors in the United States, Italy and Spain gave samples during acute or convalescent COVID-19. T cells, B-cell-depleted T cells, or PBMCs provided the cDNA or gDNA that served as material.

The TCR originated in a human donor in a cohort sampled during active COVID-19. The sequencing input was peripheral blood.

The CDR3 reads CASTGTAETQYF. CDR3 DNA: TGTGCCAGCACAGGGACTGCGGAGACCCAGTACTTC. The genes are TRBV9 and TRBJ2-5, with a weak D call TRBD2 (6 bases). The CDR3 extends over 12 amino acids. CDR1 SGDLS and CDR2 YYNGEE come from the germline V gene. The germline V and J ends were trimmed by 6 bases and 5 bases, with 11 bases remaining between them. Based on the CDR3 plus reference TRBV9 and TRBJ2-5, the full variable domain is DSGVTQTPKHLITATGQRVTLRCSPRSGDLSVYWYQQSLDQGLQFLIQYYNGEERAKGNILERFSAQQFPDLHSELNLSSLELGDSALYFCASTGTAETQYFGPGTRLLVL.